The present entry profiles one T cell receptor beta chain with its context. The data originate from a study of shared clonotypes between healthy human individuals. Measured with immunoSEQ multiplex PCR; TCRdb has only the in-frame clones, and not every one. The top ten clones hold around 0.14% of a sample with roughly 2.5 million clones, around 90% of them seen once. The receptor comes from a man aged 18 to 29 in good health. The sample consisted of naive CD4+ T cells sorted from blood. Subset denoted: CD45RA+ positively selected.

The CDR3 bases are TGTGCCTGGAATCTGTTACAGGGGGAAAAACTGTTTTTT. It is translated as CAWNLLQGEKLFF. V is TRBV30 and J is TRBJ1-4, with 7 nucleotides matching TRBD1. This CDR3 spans 13 amino acids. The V gene end was trimmed by 4 bases and the J gene end by 8 bases; junction bases not matched to a gene: 7. CDR1 GTSNPN and CDR2 SVGIG come from the germline V gene (reference sequence).